This TCR beta chain originates from a study of blood T cell repertoires in COVID-19 (dated by TCRdb to the early 2020s). A note on the overall study: Collaborator samples came from the United States, Italy and Spain and covered acute and convalescent phases of COVID-19. The prospective study material was composed of cDNA or gDNA derived from T cells, B-cell-depleted T cells, or PBMCs. Where available, HLA class I and class II types were taken from metadata supplied by the sample provider and were not determined by assay-based typing. A de-identified subject ID, COVID-19 status, age in years and sex were almost always included in the sample metadata. The repertoires were made available in a free public database intended to serve as a resource for research on the immune response to SARS-CoV-2. The dataset comprised deeply sampled blood TCRbeta repertoires from subjects exposed to, actively infected with, or recovered from COVID-19. The samples were drawn from the first 160 participants of the ongoing ImmuneRACE study and from over a thousand subjects provided by 6 global collaborators. The paper as a whole reports these results and caveats: The amount of clinical and demographic metadata varied by source and participant and was provided uncurated.

Whole blood was collected in K2EDTA tubes by collaborating institutions according to the institutions' own protocols. For TCRbeta analysis, collaborator samples were shipped as frozen whole blood, as isolated PBMCs, or as DNA extracted from either sample type. This clone was seen repeatedly, ten times or more. The antigen it binds to is not known. No base qualities exist here, and no much larger clone lies one base off it. CDR1 and CDR2, looked up from the germline V gene, are SGHDN and FVKESK. The CDR3 starts with the cysteine, ends with the phenylalanine, and has 17 residues. The DNA shown is the 51-base CDR3, in frame from base 1. Trimming at the junction amounts to 0 bases on V and 2 bases on J, and the germline ends lie 16 bases apart. TCRbeta CDR3 regions were amplified from genomic DNA using the immunoSEQ Assay, a bias-controlled multiplex PCR. The paper's processing steps were these. Nucleated cell counts per sample were estimated from amplification of reference gene primers within the assay. To quantify the absolute abundance of each unique TCRbeta CDR3 rearrangement, sequence reads were collapsed and filtered. Productive Simpson clonality was computed per sample as the square root of Simpson's diversity index over productive rearrangements. In its TCRdb copy, this immuneACCESS table keeps in-frame sequences only and misses some clones. Where compared with another copy, unresolved V genes explain less than half of these, and the others have no known cause. That table gives V, J and clone size, and the DNA gave D and trimming. A total of fewer than 300,000 clones appear in this sample, 65% to 90% of them only once. The ten largest clones add up to around 2.9% of the sample.

The sequenced material came from peripheral blood. Rearrangement joined TRBV14 to TRBJ1-1, with the D gene not clear enough to name. The sequence was obtained from a woman aged 60-75 years with active or convalescent COVID-19. CDR3 protein: CASSQDGGPAYNTEAFF. The nucleotides read TGTGCCAGCAGCCAAGATGGCGGCCCCGCATACAACACTGAAGCTTTCTTT.